The T cell receptor beta chain described here comes from a study of T cell responses to AZD1222 COVID-19 vaccine. The germline V gene encodes CDR1 SNHLY and CDR2 FYNNEI. The CDR3 runs 19 residues. The junction had 17 bases not matched to a gene; V was cut back by 3 bases and J by 4 bases. Clones were read by immunoSEQ multiplex PCR, and TCRdb kept only the in-frame ones, dropping some. The data show about 82,000 clones, about 93% seen once. This material consisted of peripheral blood, taken 28 days after the second AZD1222 dose. The gene calls are TRBV2 and TRBJ1-4, with TRBD1 matching over 7 bases. The TCR originated in an adult who received the AZD1222 COVID-19 vaccine. This CDR3 reads CASSDEYTGVVLDNEKLFF. For the CDR3, the DNA is TGTGCCAGCAGTGATGAGTACACAGGGGTGGTGTTGGATAATGAAAAACTGTTTTTT.